This T cell receptor (beta chain) was retrieved from a study of shared clonotypes between healthy human individuals. About the study: Donors consisted of a couple of women and three men between 18 and 49.

The CDR3 consists of 14 residues. The V segment lost 5 bases and the J segment 3 bases; nucleotides outside the gene matches: 6. The V gene's germline CDR1 is SGHDT and CDR2 YYEEEE. About this clone: Its cognate antigen is unknown.

General study findings and limits: Generation probabilities were higher for clonotypes shared across all four sorted-subset donors than for unshared ones.

Authors' data handling: ImmunoSEQ only sent back junction sequences with no quality scores, so filtering was done differently. The assay was immunoSEQ multiplex PCR, and TCRdb's table has in-frame clones only and misses some. The V and J calls and clone size were taken over from that table, and D and trimming were inferred from the DNA. The table lists about 580,000 clones, 98% of them singletons. Terminally differentiated effector memory CD45RA+ cells were excluded from the naive CD8 cells, which were CD45RO-negative and positively selected for CCR7. The sequenced sample consisted of naive CD8+ T cells sorted from blood. The clonotype comes from a man in his thirties or forties in good health. The chain is built from TRBV5-6 and TRBJ2-7; 9 bases align to TRBD2. The CDR3 sequence is CASSIGTSFYEQYF. CDR3 bases: TGTGCCAGCAGTATCGGGACTAGCTTCTACGAGCAGTACTTC.